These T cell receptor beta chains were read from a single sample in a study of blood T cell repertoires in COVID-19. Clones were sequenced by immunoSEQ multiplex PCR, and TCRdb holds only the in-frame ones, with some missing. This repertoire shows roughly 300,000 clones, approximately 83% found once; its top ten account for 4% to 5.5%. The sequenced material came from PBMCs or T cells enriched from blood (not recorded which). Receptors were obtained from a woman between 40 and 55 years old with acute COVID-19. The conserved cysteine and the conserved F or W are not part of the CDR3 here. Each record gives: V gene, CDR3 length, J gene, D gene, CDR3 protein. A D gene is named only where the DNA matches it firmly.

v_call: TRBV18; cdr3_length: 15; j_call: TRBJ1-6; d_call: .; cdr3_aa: ASSPPFATSGNSPLH
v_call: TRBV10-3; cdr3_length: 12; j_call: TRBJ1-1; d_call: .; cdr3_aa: AISEQGLDTEAF
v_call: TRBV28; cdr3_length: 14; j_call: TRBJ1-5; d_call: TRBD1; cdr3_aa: ASSSPRGQGNQPQH
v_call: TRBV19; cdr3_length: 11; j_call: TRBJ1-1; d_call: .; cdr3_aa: ASRGSKNTEAF
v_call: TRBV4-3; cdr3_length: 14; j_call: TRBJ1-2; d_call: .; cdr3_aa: ASSQVLEGGGYGYT
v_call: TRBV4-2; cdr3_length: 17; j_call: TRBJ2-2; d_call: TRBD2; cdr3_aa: ASSSRLAGGPANTGELF
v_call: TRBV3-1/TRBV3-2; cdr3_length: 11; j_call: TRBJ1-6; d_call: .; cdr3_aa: ASSQSGVLPLH
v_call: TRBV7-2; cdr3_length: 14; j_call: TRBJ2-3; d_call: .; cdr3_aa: ASSSVGTRSGDTQY
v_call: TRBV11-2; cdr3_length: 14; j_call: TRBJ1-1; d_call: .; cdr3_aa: ASSSRARRAYTEAF
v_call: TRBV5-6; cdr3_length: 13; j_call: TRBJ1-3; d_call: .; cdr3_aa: ASSAAPSSGNTIY
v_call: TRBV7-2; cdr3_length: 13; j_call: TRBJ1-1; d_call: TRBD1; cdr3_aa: ASSSTRTGQREAF
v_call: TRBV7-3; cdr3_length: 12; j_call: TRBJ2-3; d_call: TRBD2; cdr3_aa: ASSFAGGTDTQY
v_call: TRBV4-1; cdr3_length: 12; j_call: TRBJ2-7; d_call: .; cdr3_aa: ASSQVPRSYEQY
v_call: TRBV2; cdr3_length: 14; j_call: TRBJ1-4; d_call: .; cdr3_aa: ASSGIGEATNEKLF
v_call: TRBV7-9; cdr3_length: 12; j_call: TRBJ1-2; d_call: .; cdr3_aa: ASSLGQNNYGYT
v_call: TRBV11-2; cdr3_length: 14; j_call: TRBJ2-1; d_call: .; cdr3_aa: ASSLERTDIRNEQF
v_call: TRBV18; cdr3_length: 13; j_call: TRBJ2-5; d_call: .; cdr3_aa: ASSPPAGARETQY
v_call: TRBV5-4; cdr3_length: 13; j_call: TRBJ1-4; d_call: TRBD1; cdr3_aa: ASSGGQGVAEKLF
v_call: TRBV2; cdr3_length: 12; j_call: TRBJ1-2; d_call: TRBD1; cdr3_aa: ASSLIRDREPSR
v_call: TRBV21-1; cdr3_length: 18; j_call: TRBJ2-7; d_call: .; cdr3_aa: ASSSPPRREATSLSYEQY
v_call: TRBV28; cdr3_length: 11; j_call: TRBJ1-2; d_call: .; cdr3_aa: ASIPRGGRGYT
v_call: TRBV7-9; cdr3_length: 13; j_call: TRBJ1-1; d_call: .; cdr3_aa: ASSTKDSLNTEAF
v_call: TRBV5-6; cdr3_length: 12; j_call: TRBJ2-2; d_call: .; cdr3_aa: ASSNIHGGGELF
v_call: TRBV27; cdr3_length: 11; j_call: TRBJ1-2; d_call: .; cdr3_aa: ASSFRGNYGYT
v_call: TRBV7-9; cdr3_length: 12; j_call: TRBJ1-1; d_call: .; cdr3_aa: ASSLSSGDTEAF
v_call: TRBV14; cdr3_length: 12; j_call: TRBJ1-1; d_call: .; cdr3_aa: ASSPSHGASGAF
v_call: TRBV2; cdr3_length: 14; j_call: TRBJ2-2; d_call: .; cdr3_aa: ASSRAPPSSTGELF
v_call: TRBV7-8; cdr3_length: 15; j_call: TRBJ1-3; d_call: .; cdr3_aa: ASSLSPLGLAGNTIY
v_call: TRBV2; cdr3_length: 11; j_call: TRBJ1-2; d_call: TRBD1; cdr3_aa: ASSRGHDYGYT
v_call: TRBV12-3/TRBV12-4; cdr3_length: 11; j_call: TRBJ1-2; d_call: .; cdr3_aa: ASSKMGGFGYT
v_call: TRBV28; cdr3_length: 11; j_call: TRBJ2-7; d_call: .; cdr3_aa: ASDSRGYYEQY
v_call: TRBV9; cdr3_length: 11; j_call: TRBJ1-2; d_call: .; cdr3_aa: ASSVDSFYGYT
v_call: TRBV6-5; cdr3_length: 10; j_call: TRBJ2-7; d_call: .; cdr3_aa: ATETGNYEQY